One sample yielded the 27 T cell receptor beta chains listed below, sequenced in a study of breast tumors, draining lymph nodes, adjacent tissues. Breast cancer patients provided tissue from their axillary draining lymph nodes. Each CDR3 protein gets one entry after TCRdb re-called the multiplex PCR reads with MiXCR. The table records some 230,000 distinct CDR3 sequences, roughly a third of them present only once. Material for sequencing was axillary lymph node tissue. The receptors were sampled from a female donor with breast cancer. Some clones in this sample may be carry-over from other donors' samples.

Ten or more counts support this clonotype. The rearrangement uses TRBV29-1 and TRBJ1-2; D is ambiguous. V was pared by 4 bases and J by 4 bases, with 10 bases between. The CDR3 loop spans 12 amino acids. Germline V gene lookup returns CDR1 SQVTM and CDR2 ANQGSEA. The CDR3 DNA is TGCAGCGTTGTTATGGGCTCCTATGGCTACACCTTC. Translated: CSVVMGSYGYTF.

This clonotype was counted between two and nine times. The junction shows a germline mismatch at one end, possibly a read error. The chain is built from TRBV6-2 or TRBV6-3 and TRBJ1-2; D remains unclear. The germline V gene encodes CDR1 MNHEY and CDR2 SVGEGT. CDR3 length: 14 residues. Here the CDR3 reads CASSHSAEYYGYTF. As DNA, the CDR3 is TGTGCCAGCAGTCACTCGGCTGAATACTATGGCTACACCTTC.

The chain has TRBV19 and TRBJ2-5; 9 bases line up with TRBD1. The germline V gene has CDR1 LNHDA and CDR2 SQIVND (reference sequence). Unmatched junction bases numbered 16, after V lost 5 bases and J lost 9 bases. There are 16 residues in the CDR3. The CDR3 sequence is CASSDPRDRARQPQYF. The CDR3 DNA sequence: TGTGCCAGTAGTGACCCCCGGGACAGGGCGAGACAGCCCCAGTACTTC.

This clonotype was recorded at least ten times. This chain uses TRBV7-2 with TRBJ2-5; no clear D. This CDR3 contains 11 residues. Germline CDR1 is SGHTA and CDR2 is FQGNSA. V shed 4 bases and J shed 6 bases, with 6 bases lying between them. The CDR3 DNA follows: TGTGCCAGCAGCTACGGAAAGACCCAGTACTTC. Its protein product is CASSYGKTQYF.

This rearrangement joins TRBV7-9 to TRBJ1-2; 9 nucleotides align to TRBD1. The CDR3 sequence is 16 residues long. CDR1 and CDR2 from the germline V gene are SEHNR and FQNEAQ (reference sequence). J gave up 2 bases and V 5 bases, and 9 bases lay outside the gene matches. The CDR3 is CASSPSGTGSNYGYTF. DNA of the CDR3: TGTGCCAGCAGCCCTTCCGGGACAGGGAGCAACTATGGCTACACCTTC.

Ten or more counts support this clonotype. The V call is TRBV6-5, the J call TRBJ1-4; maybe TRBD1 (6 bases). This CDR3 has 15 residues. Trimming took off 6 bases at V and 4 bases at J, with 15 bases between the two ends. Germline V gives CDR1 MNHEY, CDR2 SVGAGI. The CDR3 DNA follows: TGTGCCAGCAGCTATGAGACAGGAAGTAATGAAAAACTGTTTTTT. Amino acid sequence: CASSYETGSNEKLFF.

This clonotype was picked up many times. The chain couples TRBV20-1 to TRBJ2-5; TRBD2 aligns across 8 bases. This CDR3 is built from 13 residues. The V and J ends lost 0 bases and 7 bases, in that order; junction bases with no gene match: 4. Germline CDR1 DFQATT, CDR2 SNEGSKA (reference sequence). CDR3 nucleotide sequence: TGCAGTGCTAGAGAAGTAGCGGGACGGACCCAGTACTTC. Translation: CSAREVAGRTQYF.

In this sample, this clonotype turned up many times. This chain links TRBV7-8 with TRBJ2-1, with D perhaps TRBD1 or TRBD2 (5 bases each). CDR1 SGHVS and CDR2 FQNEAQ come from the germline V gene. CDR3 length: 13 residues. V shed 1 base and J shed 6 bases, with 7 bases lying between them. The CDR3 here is CASSLGGINEQFF. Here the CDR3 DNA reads TGTGCCAGCAGCTTAGGGGGGATCAATGAGCAGTTCTTC.

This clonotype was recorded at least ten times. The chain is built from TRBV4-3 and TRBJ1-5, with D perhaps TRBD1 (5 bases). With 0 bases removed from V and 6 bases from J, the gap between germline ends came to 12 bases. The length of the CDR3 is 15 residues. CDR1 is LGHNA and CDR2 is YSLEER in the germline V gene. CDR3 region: CASSQDGRGGQPQHF. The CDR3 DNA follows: TGCGCCAGCAGCCAAGATGGAAGGGGTGGTCAGCCCCAGCATTTT.

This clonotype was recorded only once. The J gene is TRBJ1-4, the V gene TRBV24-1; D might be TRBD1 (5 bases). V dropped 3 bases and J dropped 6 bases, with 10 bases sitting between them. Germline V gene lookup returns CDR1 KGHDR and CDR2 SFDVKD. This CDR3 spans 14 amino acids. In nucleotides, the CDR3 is TGTGCCACCAGTGATGGGGGAAACCATGAAAAACTGTTTTTT. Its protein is CATSDGGNHEKLFF.

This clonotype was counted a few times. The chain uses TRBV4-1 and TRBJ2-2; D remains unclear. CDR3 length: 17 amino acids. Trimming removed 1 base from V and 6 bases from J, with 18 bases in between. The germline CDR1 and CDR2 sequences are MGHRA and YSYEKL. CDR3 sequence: CASSQGRDSHLAGELFF. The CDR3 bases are TGCGCCAGCAGCCAAGGAAGGGATTCGCATCTGGCCGGGGAGCTGTTTTTT.

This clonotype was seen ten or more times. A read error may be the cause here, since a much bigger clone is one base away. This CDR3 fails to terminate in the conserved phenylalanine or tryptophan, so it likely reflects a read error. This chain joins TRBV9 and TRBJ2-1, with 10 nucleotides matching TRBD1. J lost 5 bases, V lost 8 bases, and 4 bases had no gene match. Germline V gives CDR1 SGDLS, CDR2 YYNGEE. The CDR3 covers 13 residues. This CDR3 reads CARPGQGNNEQFS. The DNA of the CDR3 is TGTGCCAGACCGGGACAGGGGAACAATGAGCAGTTCTCC.

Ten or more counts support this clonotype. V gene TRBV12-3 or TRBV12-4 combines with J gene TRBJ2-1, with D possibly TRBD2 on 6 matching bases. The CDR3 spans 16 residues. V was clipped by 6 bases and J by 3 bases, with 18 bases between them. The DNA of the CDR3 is TGTGCCAGCAGCCCTCGCGGGGCAGGGTACTACAATGAGCAGTTCTTC. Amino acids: CASSPRGAGYYNEQFF.

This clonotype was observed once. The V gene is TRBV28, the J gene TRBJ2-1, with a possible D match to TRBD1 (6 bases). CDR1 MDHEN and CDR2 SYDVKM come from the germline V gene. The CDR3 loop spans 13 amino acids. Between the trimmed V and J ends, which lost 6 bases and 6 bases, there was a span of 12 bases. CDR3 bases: TGTGCCAGCAGGACTGAAGGGGGCAATGAGCAGTTCTTC. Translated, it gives CASRTEGGNEQFF.

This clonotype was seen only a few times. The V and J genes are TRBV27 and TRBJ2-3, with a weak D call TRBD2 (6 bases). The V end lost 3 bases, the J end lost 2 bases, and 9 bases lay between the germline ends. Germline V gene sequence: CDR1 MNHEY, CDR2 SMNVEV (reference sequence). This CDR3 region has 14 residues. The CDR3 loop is CASSFRDFTDTQYF. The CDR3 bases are TGTGCCAGCAGTTTCCGGGACTTCACAGATACGCAGTATTTT.

The CDR3 sequence is CASTRIRSGNEQFF. CDR3 bases: TGTGCCAGCACCAGAATTAGGAGCGGCAATGAGCAGTTCTTC. The chain joins TRBV6-1 to TRBJ2-1; tentative D call: TRBD2 (5 bases). The V end was cut by 7 bases, the J end by 6 bases, with 16 bases between. The CDR3 spans 14 residues. Germline CDR1 MNHNS, CDR2 SASEGT.

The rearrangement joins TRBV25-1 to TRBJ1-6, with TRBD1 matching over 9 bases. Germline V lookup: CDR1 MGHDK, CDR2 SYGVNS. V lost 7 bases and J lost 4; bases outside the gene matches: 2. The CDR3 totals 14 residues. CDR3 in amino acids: CASTGTGYNSPLHF. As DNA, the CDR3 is TGTGCCAGCACAGGGACAGGGTATAATTCACCCCTCCACTTT.

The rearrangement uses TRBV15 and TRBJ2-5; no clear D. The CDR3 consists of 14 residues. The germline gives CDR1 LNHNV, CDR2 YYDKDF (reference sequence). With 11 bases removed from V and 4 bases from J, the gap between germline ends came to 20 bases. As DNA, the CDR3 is TGTGCCGCTTCGATAGCCATTGGCACAGAGACCCAGTACTTC. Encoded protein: CAASIAIGTETQYF.

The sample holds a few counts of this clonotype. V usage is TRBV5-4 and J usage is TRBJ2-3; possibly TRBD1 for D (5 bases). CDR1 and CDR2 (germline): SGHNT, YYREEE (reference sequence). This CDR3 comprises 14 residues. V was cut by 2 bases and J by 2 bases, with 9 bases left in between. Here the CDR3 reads CASSFTGITDTQYF. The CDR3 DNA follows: TGTGCCAGCAGCTTCACAGGCATCACAGATACGCAGTATTTT.

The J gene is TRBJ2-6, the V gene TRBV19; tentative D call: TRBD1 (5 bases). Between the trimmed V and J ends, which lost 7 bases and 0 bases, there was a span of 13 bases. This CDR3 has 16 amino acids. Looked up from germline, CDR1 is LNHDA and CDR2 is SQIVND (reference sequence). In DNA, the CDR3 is TGTGCCAGTATGGCAGGGTCAAGCTCTGGGGCCAACGTCCTGACTTTC. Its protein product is CASMAGSSSGANVLTF.

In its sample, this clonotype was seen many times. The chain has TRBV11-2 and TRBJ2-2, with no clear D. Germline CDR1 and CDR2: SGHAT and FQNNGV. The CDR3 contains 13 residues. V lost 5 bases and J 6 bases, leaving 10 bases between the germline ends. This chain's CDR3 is CASSPRTSGELFF. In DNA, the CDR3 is TGTGCCAGCAGCCCCCGGACGTCCGGGGAGCTGTTTTTT.

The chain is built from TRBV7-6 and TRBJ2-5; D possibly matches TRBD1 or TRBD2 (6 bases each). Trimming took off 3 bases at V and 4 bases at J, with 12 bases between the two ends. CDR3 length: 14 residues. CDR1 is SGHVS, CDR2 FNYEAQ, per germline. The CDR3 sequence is CASSLGGAAETQYF. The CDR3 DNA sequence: TGTGCCAGCAGCTTGGGGGGCGCTGCAGAGACCCAGTACTTC.

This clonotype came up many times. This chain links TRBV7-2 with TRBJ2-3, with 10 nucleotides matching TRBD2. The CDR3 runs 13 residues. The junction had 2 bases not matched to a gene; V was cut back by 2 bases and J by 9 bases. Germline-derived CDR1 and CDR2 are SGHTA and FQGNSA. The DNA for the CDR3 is TGTGCCAGCAGCTTACCAGCGGGGGGGACGCAGTATTTT. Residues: CASSLPAGGTQYF.

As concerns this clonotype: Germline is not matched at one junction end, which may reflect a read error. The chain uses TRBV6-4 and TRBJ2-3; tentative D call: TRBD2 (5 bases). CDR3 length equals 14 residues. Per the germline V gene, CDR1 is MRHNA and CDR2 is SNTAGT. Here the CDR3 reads CASSEDSGTDTQYF. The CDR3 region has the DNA TGTGCCAGTAGTGAAGATAGCGGCACAGATACGCAGTATTTT.

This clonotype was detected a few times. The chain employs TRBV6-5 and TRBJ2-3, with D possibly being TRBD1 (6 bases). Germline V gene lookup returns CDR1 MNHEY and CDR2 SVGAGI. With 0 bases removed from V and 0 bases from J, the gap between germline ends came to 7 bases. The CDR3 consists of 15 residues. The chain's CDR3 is CASSYSGGSTDTQYF. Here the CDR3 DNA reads TGTGCCAGCAGTTACTCAGGGGGTAGCACAGATACGCAGTATTTT.

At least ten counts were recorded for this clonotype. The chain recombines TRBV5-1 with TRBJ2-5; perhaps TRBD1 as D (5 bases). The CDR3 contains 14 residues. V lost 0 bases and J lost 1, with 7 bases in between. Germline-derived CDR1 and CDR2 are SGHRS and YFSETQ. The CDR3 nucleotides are TGCGCCAGCAGCTTGGGGGGCCCCCAAGAGACCCAGTACTTC. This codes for CASSLGGPQETQYF.

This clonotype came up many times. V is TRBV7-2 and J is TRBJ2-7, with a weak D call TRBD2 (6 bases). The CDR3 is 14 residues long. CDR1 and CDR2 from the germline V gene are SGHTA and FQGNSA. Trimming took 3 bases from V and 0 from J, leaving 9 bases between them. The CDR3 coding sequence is TGTGCCAGCAGCTTTACCGGGGGCTCCTACGAGCAGTACTTC. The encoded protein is CASSFTGGSYEQYF.